This entry lists 20 T cell receptor beta chains sequenced from one sample in a study of T cell responses to AZD1222 COVID-19 vaccine. Sequencing used immunoSEQ multiplex PCR; TCRdb keeps in-frame clones, though not all of them. The table records around 100,000 clones, roughly 80% of them present only once. The sequencing used peripheral blood, collected on day 0 of AZD1222 vaccination. The receptors originated from an adult in good health.

V gene TRBV18 combines with J gene TRBJ2-7; 10 bases are shared with TRBD2. CDR1 and CDR2 from the germline V gene are KGHSH and LQKENI. The ends lost 2 bases at V and 7 bases at J; junction bases unmatched: 8. This CDR3 contains 15 residues. The CDR3 sequence is CASSPGAGGPKEQYF. The CDR3 DNA reads as TGTGCCAGCTCACCAGGAGCGGGGGGGCCTAAAGAGCAGTACTTC.

The chain links TRBV5-6 to TRBJ2-2; 7 nucleotides match TRBD2. J was trimmed by 4 bases and V by 4 bases; bases with no gene match: 1. The CDR3 has 13 amino acids. CDR1 is SGHDT, CDR2 YYEEEE, per germline. As DNA, the CDR3 is TGTGCCAGCAGCCCGGGAGGCACCGGGGAGCTGTTTTTT. Protein product: CASSPGGTGELFF.

The chain employs TRBV10-3 and TRBJ2-4, with D uncertain. Germline V CDR1 and CDR2: ENHRY, SYGVKD. The CDR3 is 14 residues long. Trimming pared 7 bases from V and 8 bases from J, leaving 18 bases between. CDR3 in DNA: TGTGCCATCACGGTTCGGTCGCGCAGCCACATTCAGTACTTC. Residues: CAITVRSRSHIQYF.

The J gene is TRBJ2-3, the V gene TRBV6-2 or TRBV6-3; tentatively, D is TRBD1 (6 bases). This CDR3 is built from 16 residues. Trimming stripped 2 bases from V and 2 bases from J, with 14 bases between. Per the germline V gene, CDR1 is MNHEY and CDR2 is SVGEGT. The CDR3 here is CASSYPPDRPTDTQYF. The CDR3 region has the DNA TGTGCCAGCAGTTACCCCCCCGACAGGCCCACAGATACGCAGTATTTT.

The CDR3, as DNA: TGTGCCAGCAGGAGCTCCTATAATTCACCCCTCCACTTT. This codes for CASRSSYNSPLHF. The chain uses TRBV6-5 and TRBJ1-6, with D hard to call. The CDR3 runs to 13 residues. Germline V gene sequence: CDR1 MNHEY, CDR2 SVGAGI. V shed 6 bases and J shed 0 bases, with 3 bases lying between them.

Only one count was recorded for this clone. This chain links TRBV2 with TRBJ2-6, with unresolved D. Germline CDR1 is SNHLY and CDR2 is FYNNEI. Trimming removed 3 bases at V and 4 bases at J, with 4 bases between. CDR3 size: 13 residues. This chain's CDR3 is CASSDRGANVLTF. The CDR3 nucleotides read TGTGCCAGCAGTGACCGAGGGGCCAACGTCCTGACTTTC.

A single count supports this clone. The chain employs TRBV5-8 and TRBJ2-1; maybe TRBD2 (6 bases). V shed 4 bases and J shed 7 bases, with 15 bases lying between them. Germline V gene data show CDR1 as SGHTS and CDR2 as YDEGEE. The CDR3 extends over 14 amino acids. The chain's CDR3 is CASSLAGSVNEQFF. The CDR3, as DNA: TGTGCCAGCAGCCTGGCCGGGAGTGTGAATGAGCAGTTCTTC.

The chain links TRBV6-5 to TRBJ1-2, with a possible D match to TRBD1 (6 bases). V was shortened by 5 bases and J by 8 bases, with 18 bases between the two germline ends. Germline V gives CDR1 MNHEY, CDR2 SVGAGI. The CDR3 has 14 amino acids. This chain's CDR3 is CASSTPQGVGGYTF. DNA for the CDR3: TGTGCCAGCAGTACCCCACAGGGAGTAGGCGGCTACACCTTC.

The gene calls are TRBV5-1 and TRBJ1-1, with 10 nucleotides matching TRBD1. CDR3 length: 16 amino acids. Germline-derived CDR1 and CDR2 are SGHRS and YFSETQ. V lost 4 bases to trimming and J lost 4 bases; unmatched junction nucleotides: 10. DNA for the CDR3: TGCGCCAGCAGCCCCCGCGGGGGACAGGGGATCACTGAAGCTTTCTTT. It codes for CASSPRGGQGITEAFF.

This chain joins TRBV27 and TRBJ1-6; the D gene is possibly TRBD1 (5 bases). Germline V gene data show CDR1 as MNHEY and CDR2 as SMNVEV (reference sequence). V was cut by 0 bases and J by 9 bases, with 12 bases left in between. The CDR3 consists of 15 residues. The CDR3 is CASSLSGETGSPLHF. DNA for the CDR3: TGTGCCAGCAGTTTATCGGGGGAGACGGGTTCACCCCTCCACTTT.

V gene TRBV5-1 combines with J gene TRBJ1-3; no definite D call. CDR1 and CDR2 (germline): SGHRS, YFSETQ. The CDR3 sequence is 14 residues long. V gave up 6 bases and J gave up 8 bases, with 18 bases separating them. The CDR3 region has the DNA TGCGCCAGCACTTGGGGAATGGCCCGAGACACCATATATTTT. As protein: CASTWGMARDTIYF.

The J gene is TRBJ2-7, the V gene TRBV11-3, with 10 bases that match TRBD1. V gave up 4 bases and J gave up 4 bases; unmatched junction bases: 4. Germline-derived CDR1 and CDR2 are SGHNT and YENEEA. The CDR3 is 14 residues long. In DNA, the CDR3 is TGTGCCAGCAGCTGGGGACAGGGGCCATACGAGCAGTACTTC. It codes for CASSWGQGPYEQYF.

This clone came up once. This CDR3 is CASSPEGGNTGELFF. The CDR3 DNA is TGTGCCAGCAGTCCAGAGGGGGGGAACACCGGGGAGCTGTTTTTT. The chain has TRBV4-2 and TRBJ2-2; D is possibly TRBD1 or TRBD2 (6 bases each). The CDR3 consists of 15 residues. Trimming removed 6 bases at V and 1 base at J, with 12 bases between. Looked up from germline, CDR1 is LGHNA and CDR2 is YNFKEQ.

This rearrangement joins TRBV7-2 to TRBJ1-5, with D maybe TRBD1 (6 bases). The CDR3 is made up of 14 amino acids. Trimming took off 5 bases at V and 3 bases at J, with 11 bases between the two ends. Per germline, CDR1 SGHTA and CDR2 FQGNSA. Here the CDR3 reads CASSDRTYNQPQHF. CDR3 DNA sequence: TGTGCCAGCAGCGACAGGACCTACAATCAGCCCCAGCATTTT.

V and J are TRBV28 and TRBJ1-2, with 9 nucleotides matching TRBD1. The V segment lost 6 bases and the J segment 5 bases; nucleotides outside the gene matches: 10. Germline V gene sequence: CDR1 MDHEN, CDR2 SYDVKM. This CDR3 is 15 amino acids long. CDR3 nucleotides: TGTGCCAGCAGATCACCCGGGACAGGGCCATATGGCTACACCTTC. Its translation is CASRSPGTGPYGYTF.

Here the CDR3 reads CASSLPRGEAFF. CDR3 in DNA: TGTGCCAGCAGTTTACCCAGGGGGGAAGCTTTCTTT. The rearrangement uses TRBV27 and TRBJ1-1; 7 bases are a match to TRBD1. Trimming took 2 bases from V and 8 from J; bases not matched to a gene: 2. The germline V gene encodes CDR1 MNHEY and CDR2 SMNVEV (reference sequence). The CDR3 contains 12 residues.

This chain uses TRBV10-3 with TRBJ1-2; 8 nucleotides agree with TRBD1. This CDR3 region has 15 residues. Germline values: CDR1 ENHRY, CDR2 SYGVKD. V lost 11 bases and J lost 0; bases outside the gene matches: 11. CDR3: CASGGGQASNYGYTF. DNA for the CDR3: TGTGCCTCAGGGGGGGGACAGGCCTCTAACTATGGCTACACCTTC.

The chain is built from TRBV6-1 and TRBJ2-5, with D tentatively TRBD2 (6 bases). The germline V gene encodes CDR1 MNHNS and CDR2 SASEGT. The CDR3 has 17 amino acids. V gave up 1 base and J gave up 5 bases, with 20 bases separating them. The CDR3 region is CASSEVGAGRTQETQYF. The CDR3 DNA sequence: TGTGCCAGCAGTGAAGTCGGGGCGGGGCGGACTCAGGAGACCCAGTACTTC.

This clone was recorded only once. The chain links TRBV9 to TRBJ2-3; the match to TRBD2 covers 7 bases. There are 16 residues in the CDR3. The V gene's germline CDR1 is SGDLS and CDR2 YYNGEE. Unmatched junction bases numbered 7, after V lost 2 bases and J lost 1 base. The CDR3 sequence is CASSVGGSVGTDTQYF. In DNA, the CDR3 is TGTGCCAGCAGCGTCGGGGGGAGCGTAGGCACAGATACGCAGTATTTT.

The rearrangement uses TRBV18 and TRBJ2-7; D is undetermined. The V and J ends lost 3 bases and 1 base respectively, with 10 bases between them. The CDR3 runs to 14 residues. CDR1 KGHSH and CDR2 LQKENI come from the germline V gene. In DNA form, the CDR3 reads TGTGCCAGCTCACCGAAGGGCATTTCCTACGAGCAGTACTTC. This codes for CASSPKGISYEQYF.